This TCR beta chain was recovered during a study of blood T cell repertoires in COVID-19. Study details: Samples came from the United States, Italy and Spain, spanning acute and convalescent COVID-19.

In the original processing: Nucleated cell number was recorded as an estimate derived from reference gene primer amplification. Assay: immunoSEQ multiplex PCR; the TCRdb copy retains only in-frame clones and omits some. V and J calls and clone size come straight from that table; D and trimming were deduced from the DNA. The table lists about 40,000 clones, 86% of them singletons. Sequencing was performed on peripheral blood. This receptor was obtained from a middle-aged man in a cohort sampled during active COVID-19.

DNA of the CDR3: TGCGCCAGCAGCCCGCGGGGCCTGAAAAACACCATATATTTT. The encoded protein is CASSPRGLKNTIYF. The chain couples TRBV4-3 to TRBJ1-3; weak D call: TRBD1 (5 bases). Germline CDR1 and CDR2: LGHNA and YSLEER. The CDR3 has 14 amino acids. V lost 4 bases and J lost 6, with 13 bases in between.